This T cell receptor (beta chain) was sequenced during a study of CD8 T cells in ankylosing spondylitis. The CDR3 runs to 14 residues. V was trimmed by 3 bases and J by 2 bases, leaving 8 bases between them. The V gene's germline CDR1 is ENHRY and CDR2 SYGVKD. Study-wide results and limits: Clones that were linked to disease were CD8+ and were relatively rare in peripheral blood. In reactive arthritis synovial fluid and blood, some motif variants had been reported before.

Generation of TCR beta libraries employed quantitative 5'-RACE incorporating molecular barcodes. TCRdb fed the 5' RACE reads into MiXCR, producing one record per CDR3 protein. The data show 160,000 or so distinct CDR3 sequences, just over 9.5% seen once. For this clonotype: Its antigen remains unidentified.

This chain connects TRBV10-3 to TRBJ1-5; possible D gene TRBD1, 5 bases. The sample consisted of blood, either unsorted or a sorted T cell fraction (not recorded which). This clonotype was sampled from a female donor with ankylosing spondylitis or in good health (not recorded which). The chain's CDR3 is CAISDLGGNQPQHF. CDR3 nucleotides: TGTGCCATCAGTGATCTGGGGGGCAATCAGCCCCAGCATTTT.